A selection of T cell receptor beta chains follows, all from one sample in a study of T cell repertoires in cytomegalovirus infection. TCRdb ran MiXCR on the reads and lists one entry per CDR3 protein. The sample has just over 150,000 distinct CDR3 sequences; around 20% are singletons. Sequenced: PBMCs. The receptors derive from a human donor in good health (CMV status not recorded). Some clones in this sample may be carry-over from other donors' samples. Each CDR3 is given with its conserved first and last residue. Fields, in order: CDR3 DNA, CDR3 protein, D gene, J gene, CDR3 length, clone size, V gene. The D gene is left open where the match is weak. The size entry is marked missing in some rows and otherwise reads once, few, many or a size class.

CDR3 DNA: TGCAGTGCTAGCCCCCTTAGGGCTGAAGCTTTCTTT; CDR3 protein: CSASPLRAEAFF; D gene: -; J gene: TRBJ1-1; CDR3 length: 12; clone size: -; V gene: TRBV20-1
CDR3 DNA: TGTGCCAGCAGTTTAGGCAGAGATAGCAATCAGCCCCAGCATTTT; CDR3 protein: CASSLGRDSNQPQHF; D gene: -; J gene: TRBJ1-5; CDR3 length: 15; clone size: many; V gene: TRBV6-6
CDR3 DNA: TGCAGTGCAGTGGGGACAGGGGCGTCCCCGACTAATGAAAAACTGTTTTTT; CDR3 protein: CSAVGTGASPTNEKLFF; D gene: TRBD1; J gene: TRBJ1-4; CDR3 length: 17; clone size: few; V gene: TRBV20-1
CDR3 DNA: TGTGCCAGCAGTTTAAGTTTTCAGGGATACTACAATGAGCAGTTCTTC; CDR3 protein: CASSLSFQGYYNEQFF; D gene: -; J gene: TRBJ2-1; CDR3 length: 16; clone size: -; V gene: TRBV28
CDR3 DNA: TGTGCCAGCAGCTCCGAGGGCAGGGGAGGCTACGAGCAGTACTTC; CDR3 protein: CASSSEGRGGYEQYF; D gene: -; J gene: TRBJ2-7; CDR3 length: 15; clone size: few; V gene: TRBV7-9
CDR3 DNA: TGTGCCAGCAGTTTATCGGAGTACAATGAGCAGTTCTTC; CDR3 protein: CASSLSEYNEQFF; D gene: -; J gene: TRBJ2-1; CDR3 length: 13; clone size: many; V gene: TRBV27
CDR3 DNA: TGCGCCAGCACCCCCTCGGGGCAGCCCTACAATGAGCAGTTCTTC; CDR3 protein: CASTPSGQPYNEQFF; D gene: -; J gene: TRBJ2-1; CDR3 length: 15; clone size: -; V gene: TRBV5-1
CDR3 DNA: TGTGCCAGCGCCGAAGGGGGCAGGGGGGATGGTGAGCAGTTCTTC; CDR3 protein: CASAEGGRGDGEQFF; D gene: -; J gene: TRBJ2-1; CDR3 length: 15; clone size: few; V gene: TRBV11-3
CDR3 DNA: TGTGCCAGCAGCTTAAGTCTGGGCGGGGAAGCTTTCTTT; CDR3 protein: CASSLSLGGEAFF; D gene: -; J gene: TRBJ1-1; CDR3 length: 13; clone size: -; V gene: TRBV7-9
CDR3 DNA: TGTGCCAGCAGCTCCCGGGACTCCATCTACAATGAGCAGTTCTTC; CDR3 protein: CASSSRDSIYNEQFF; D gene: -; J gene: TRBJ2-1; CDR3 length: 15; clone size: many; V gene: TRBV7-2
CDR3 DNA: TGTGCCAGCAGTTTTAGCCGACTAGCGGGAGGGCCTGAGACCCAGTACTTC; CDR3 protein: CASSFSRLAGGPETQYF; D gene: TRBD2; J gene: TRBJ2-5; CDR3 length: 17; clone size: few; V gene: TRBV28
CDR3 DNA: TGTGCCAGCAGTGACACGGGACTAGCGAGCACAGATACGCAGTATTTT; CDR3 protein: CASSDTGLASTDTQYF; D gene: TRBD2; J gene: TRBJ2-3; CDR3 length: 16; clone size: -; V gene: TRBV6-4
CDR3 DNA: TGCAGTGCTAGAGATCTAGGAACCTACGAGCAGTACTTC; CDR3 protein: CSARDLGTYEQYF; D gene: -; J gene: TRBJ2-7; CDR3 length: 13; clone size: -; V gene: TRBV20-1
CDR3 DNA: TGTGCCAGCAGCTTAGTAAGCAGGGCAAACACCGGGGAGCTGTTTTTT; CDR3 protein: CASSLVSRANTGELFF; D gene: -; J gene: TRBJ2-2; CDR3 length: 16; clone size: many; V gene: TRBV7-8
CDR3 DNA: TGTGCCAGCAGCCGTAGCGGGGCCCAACTCTCCTACGAGCAGTACTTC; CDR3 protein: CASSRSGAQLSYEQYF; D gene: TRBD2; J gene: TRBJ2-7; CDR3 length: 16; clone size: many; V gene: TRBV12-3/TRBV12-4
CDR3 DNA: TGCGCCAGCAGCCAAGATCTGGGCGGGGAGCTGTTTTTT; CDR3 protein: CASSQDLGGELFF; D gene: -; J gene: TRBJ2-2; CDR3 length: 13; clone size: few; V gene: TRBV4-3
CDR3 DNA: TGTGCCAGCAGCTTAGATAGCGGGAGGGCCAGAGATACGCAGTATTTT; CDR3 protein: CASSLDSGRARDTQYF; D gene: TRBD2; J gene: TRBJ2-3; CDR3 length: 16; clone size: -; V gene: TRBV7-9
CDR3 DNA: TGTGCCAGCAGTCCCGGACAGATGGGTCAGCCCCAGCATTTT; CDR3 protein: CASSPGQMGQPQHF; D gene: -; J gene: TRBJ1-5; CDR3 length: 14; clone size: -; V gene: TRBV6-2/TRBV6-3
CDR3 DNA: TGTGCCAGCAGAGAGGGCGTCAGCTCCTACGAGCAGTACTTC; CDR3 protein: CASREGVSSYEQYF; D gene: -; J gene: TRBJ2-7; CDR3 length: 14; clone size: -; V gene: TRBV13
CDR3 DNA: TGTGCCAGCAGTTTATGGCTAAATCCTCAAGGGGAGGGCAATCAGCCCCAGCATTTT; CDR3 protein: CASSLWLNPQGEGNQPQHF; D gene: -; J gene: TRBJ1-5; CDR3 length: 19; clone size: -; V gene: TRBV28
CDR3 DNA: TGTGCCAGCAGCTTGGGTCCCCAAGCTTTCTTT; CDR3 protein: CASSLGPQAFF; D gene: -; J gene: TRBJ1-1; CDR3 length: 11; clone size: many; V gene: TRBV7-6
CDR3 DNA: TGTGCCAGCAGCCTTGGGACTAGCGGACTCACAGATACGCAGTATTTT; CDR3 protein: CASSLGTSGLTDTQYF; D gene: TRBD2; J gene: TRBJ2-3; CDR3 length: 16; clone size: -; V gene: TRBV6-5
CDR3 DNA: TGTGCCAGCAGCTTACAACTAGGGCGGACAGCGGGCTACACCTTC; CDR3 protein: CASSLQLGRTAGYTF; D gene: -; J gene: TRBJ1-2; CDR3 length: 15; clone size: -; V gene: TRBV7-8
CDR3 DNA: TGTGCCAGCAGCTTACCAGGGGAGCACCACGAGCAGTACTTC; CDR3 protein: CASSLPGEHHEQYF; D gene: -; J gene: TRBJ2-7; CDR3 length: 14; clone size: -; V gene: TRBV5-4
CDR3 DNA: TGTGCCAGCAGCGTAGAAATAGGACAGGGGTCCAGGGACACAGATACGCAGTATTTT; CDR3 protein: CASSVEIGQGSRDTDTQYF; D gene: TRBD1; J gene: TRBJ2-3; CDR3 length: 19; clone size: -; V gene: TRBV9
CDR3 DNA: TGTGCCAGCAGCGTAGGGGACTTAAGTGAAAAACTGTTTTTT; CDR3 protein: CASSVGDLSEKLFF; D gene: -; J gene: TRBJ1-4; CDR3 length: 14; clone size: -; V gene: TRBV9
CDR3 DNA: TGTGCCAGCAGCTTACAAGCGGGAATCACAGATACGCAGTATTTT; CDR3 protein: CASSLQAGITDTQYF; D gene: TRBD2; J gene: TRBJ2-3; CDR3 length: 15; clone size: many; V gene: TRBV7-2
CDR3 DNA: TGCAGTGCAAAAGGGACAGGGGGCCCCGGGGAGCTGTTTTTT; CDR3 protein: CSAKGTGGPGELFF; D gene: TRBD1; J gene: TRBJ2-2; CDR3 length: 14; clone size: once; V gene: TRBV20-1
CDR3 DNA: TGCAGTGCCCGGGACAGGGGTGGCTCTGGGGCCAACGTCCTGACTTTC; CDR3 protein: CSARDRGGSGANVLTF; D gene: TRBD1; J gene: TRBJ2-6; CDR3 length: 16; clone size: -; V gene: TRBV20-1
CDR3 DNA: TGTGCCAGCAGTTTCAGTTATACCGCCCTTAACTATGGCTACACCTTC; CDR3 protein: CASSFSYTALNYGYTF; D gene: -; J gene: TRBJ1-2; CDR3 length: 16; clone size: many; V gene: TRBV12-3/TRBV12-4
CDR3 DNA: TGTGCCAGCAGCTTATCGGGTAGTCGGGAAAAACTGTTTTTT; CDR3 protein: CASSLSGSREKLFF; D gene: -; J gene: TRBJ1-4; CDR3 length: 14; clone size: few; V gene: TRBV7-9
CDR3 DNA: TGTGCCAGCCTCAGGACTAGCGGCTACGAGCAGTACTTC; CDR3 protein: CASLRTSGYEQYF; D gene: TRBD2; J gene: TRBJ2-7; CDR3 length: 13; clone size: -; V gene: TRBV28
CDR3 DNA: TGTGCCAGCAGCTTAGGAGCGGGAGGTACAGATACGCAGTATTTT; CDR3 protein: CASSLGAGGTDTQYF; D gene: TRBD2; J gene: TRBJ2-3; CDR3 length: 15; clone size: many; V gene: TRBV7-2
CDR3 DNA: TGTGCCAGCAGCTATGAGACGGATAACTATGGCTACACCTTC; CDR3 protein: CASSYETDNYGYTF; D gene: -; J gene: TRBJ1-2; CDR3 length: 14; clone size: -; V gene: TRBV7-9
CDR3 DNA: TGTGCCAGCAGCCAAGACGGGACAGCATCAGGGGCCAACGTCCTGACTTTC; CDR3 protein: CASSQDGTASGANVLTF; D gene: TRBD1; J gene: TRBJ2-6; CDR3 length: 17; clone size: few; V gene: TRBV4-2
CDR3 DNA: TGTGCTAGTGGTAGTTCTGGGGCCAACGTCCTGACTTTC; CDR3 protein: CASGSSGANVLTF; D gene: -; J gene: TRBJ2-6; CDR3 length: 13; clone size: -; V gene: TRBV12-5
CDR3 DNA: TGTGCCAGTAGTATGATCGGTAGTAGAAATCAGCCCCAGCATTTT; CDR3 protein: CASSMIGSRNQPQHF; D gene: -; J gene: TRBJ1-5; CDR3 length: 15; clone size: -; V gene: TRBV19
CDR3 DNA: TGTGCCATCAGTCGGACTAGCGGAAGCTCCTACAATGAGCAGTTCTTC; CDR3 protein: CAISRTSGSSYNEQFF; D gene: TRBD2; J gene: TRBJ2-1; CDR3 length: 16; clone size: -; V gene: TRBV10-3
CDR3 DNA: TGTGCCAGCAGCCCTCGACGGACAACTAATGAAAAACTGTTTTTT; CDR3 protein: CASSPRRTTNEKLFF; D gene: -; J gene: TRBJ1-4; CDR3 length: 15; clone size: few; V gene: TRBV6-2/TRBV6-3
CDR3 DNA: TGCGCCAGCAGCTGGGACGGGGCTGGAACTGAAGCTTTCTTT; CDR3 protein: CASSWDGAGTEAFF; D gene: -; J gene: TRBJ1-1; CDR3 length: 14; clone size: few; V gene: TRBV5-1
CDR3 DNA: TGCAGTGCTAGAGATTCTGTTTCGGGGCTAGCGGGAGGGTCCCTATGGAATGAGCAGTTCTTC; CDR3 protein: CSARDSVSGLAGGSLWNEQFF; D gene: TRBD2; J gene: TRBJ2-1; CDR3 length: 21; clone size: -; V gene: TRBV20-1